What follows are 18 T cell receptor beta chains derived from one specimen sequenced in a study of blood T cell repertoires in COVID-19. Some clones are missing from TCRdb's copy, which holds only in-frame ones; the method was immunoSEQ multiplex PCR. The repertoire includes 200,000 to 300,000 clones, 86% of them detected once, and about 2.9% sits in the top ten. Sequencing used peripheral blood. These receptors were collected from a woman between 25 and 40 years old who had recovered from COVID-19.

The rearrangement joins TRBV7-3 to TRBJ2-7, with D possibly TRBD1 on 6 matching bases. The CDR3 runs to 13 residues. Trimming removed 3 bases from V and 2 bases from J, with 8 bases in between. Germline V gene sequence: CDR1 SGHTA, CDR2 FQGTGA. CDR3 protein: CASSFRGPYEQYF. The CDR3 coding sequence is TGTGCCAGCAGCTTCAGGGGCCCCTACGAGCAGTACTTC.

This chain uses TRBV27 with TRBJ1-5, with 7 bases lining up with TRBD1. The V gene end was trimmed by 2 bases and the J gene end by 4 bases; junction bases not matched to a gene: 14. The CDR3 consists of 18 residues. Per the germline V gene, CDR1 is MNHEY and CDR2 is SMNVEV (reference sequence). This CDR3 is CASSLNPTGNQLNQPQHF. The CDR3 nucleotides read TGTGCCAGCAGTTTAAACCCGACAGGGAATCAGCTTAATCAGCCCCAGCATTTT.

V gene TRBV3-1 (or the pseudogene TRBV3-2) combines with J gene TRBJ1-2; a possible D gene is TRBD1 (6 bases). V was cut by 5 bases and J by 3 bases, with 10 bases left in between. Germline V gene sequence: CDR1 LGHDT, CDR2 YNNKEL (reference sequence). CDR3 size: 13 residues. For the CDR3, the DNA is TGTGCCAGCAGCTTAGACAGGCACTATGGCTACACCTTC. Its translation is CASSLDRHYGYTF.

This clone was recorded once. The chain has TRBV6-5 and TRBJ1-1; TRBD1 might be the D (5 bases). The CDR3 has 15 residues. Germline CDR1 reads MNHEY; CDR2 reads SVGAGI. The ends were cut back, 10 bases at V and 5 bases at J, with 23 bases in the middle. CDR3 bases: TGTGCCACATCCTCGGGGGTAGGAGGAGGAACTGAAGCTTTCTTT. Translated: CATSSGVGGGTEAFF.

The genes are TRBV18 and TRBJ2-4; D ambiguous. Germline lookup yields CDR1 KGHSH and CDR2 LQKENI. With 3 bases removed from V and 1 base from J, the gap between germline ends came to 10 bases. The CDR3 runs 15 residues. CDR3 amino acids: CASSPEATAKNIQYF. The CDR3 region has the DNA TGTGCCAGCTCACCCGAGGCGACGGCCAAAAACATTCAGTACTTC.

V is TRBV5-4 and J is TRBJ2-5; D is unresolved. Trimming pared 2 bases from V and 5 bases from J, leaving 13 bases between. The CDR3 totals 14 residues. Germline loops: CDR1 SGHNT, CDR2 YYREEE (reference sequence). CDR3 loop: CASSLELYGETQYF. As DNA, the CDR3 is TGTGCCAGCAGCTTAGAATTATACGGGGAGACCCAGTACTTC.

V is TRBV4-3 and J is TRBJ1-2, with a weak D call TRBD1 (6 bases). The CDR3 has 16 amino acids. Germline CDR1 and CDR2: LGHNA and YSLEER. The ends were cut back, 2 bases at V and 0 bases at J, with 13 bases in the middle. The CDR3 reads CASSQQLQGANYGYTF. The CDR3 DNA is TGCGCCAGCAGCCAACAACTACAGGGCGCTAACTATGGCTACACCTTC.

V and J are TRBV15 and TRBJ1-3; D gene uncertain. The CDR3 extends over 17 amino acids. The germline V gene has CDR1 LNHNV and CDR2 YYDKDF (reference sequence). Trimming shortened V by 0 bases and J by 0 bases, and 12 bases separated the two germline ends. CDR3 residues: CATSRDLASGSGNTIYF. CDR3 nucleotides: TGTGCCACCAGCAGAGACCTAGCCTCGGGCTCTGGAAACACCATATATTTT.

The rearrangement joins TRBV6-5 to TRBJ2-3; TRBD1 is a possible D gene (6 bases). The CDR3 contains 14 residues. Trimming took off 7 bases at V and 1 base at J, with 12 bases between the two ends. CDR1 is MNHEY, CDR2 SVGAGI, per germline. The CDR3 sequence is CASKQGFGTDTQYF. CDR3 nucleotide sequence: TGTGCCAGCAAGCAGGGGTTTGGCACAGATACGCAGTATTTT.

This clone has a single count. The gene calls are TRBV28 and TRBJ1-5, with D hard to call. The CDR3 totals 12 residues. CDR1 and CDR2 (germline): MDHEN, SYDVKM. V was trimmed by 4 bases and J by 13 bases, leaving 14 bases between them. The CDR3 spells CASSSSSQTQHF. In nucleotides, the CDR3 is TGTGCCAGCAGTTCGTCGTCTCAAACACAGCATTTT.

This sequence joins TRBV4-2 and TRBJ2-1; D unresolved. Between the trimmed V and J ends, which lost 4 bases and 7 bases, there was a span of 8 bases. The CDR3 covers 12 residues. Germline lookup yields CDR1 LGHNA and CDR2 YNFKEQ. In nucleotides, the CDR3 is TGTGCCAGCAGCCTCGACTTTAATGAGCAGTTCTTC. Translating it yields CASSLDFNEQFF.

The gene calls are TRBV15 and TRBJ1-1; perhaps TRBD1 as D (6 bases). The CDR3 contains 18 residues. Germline assignment: CDR1 LNHNV and CDR2 YYDKDF (reference sequence). V lost 3 bases and J 1 base, leaving 21 bases between the germline ends. The CDR3 DNA reads TGTGCCACCAGCAGCGGAATCAAATTGAAGGGACAGAACACTGAAGCTTTCTTT. This encodes CATSSGIKLKGQNTEAFF.

The chain is built from TRBV15 and TRBJ2-3, with D possibly matching TRBD2 (5 bases). Germline V lookup: CDR1 LNHNV, CDR2 YYDKDF (reference sequence). Trimming pared 3 bases from V and 1 base from J, leaving 5 bases between. The CDR3 extends over 13 amino acids. DNA of the CDR3: TGTGCCACCAGCAGGAGGGGCACAGATACGCAGTATTTT. It codes for CATSRRGTDTQYF.

The gene calls are TRBV13 and TRBJ2-1, with 11 bases fitting TRBD2. Germline V gene data show CDR1 as PRHDT and CDR2 as FYEKMQ (reference sequence). V was clipped by 4 bases and J by 7 bases; unmatched bases: 6. CDR3 size: 15 residues. The CDR3: CASSSQGLAANEQFF. Here the CDR3 DNA reads TGTGCCAGCAGCTCCCAGGGACTAGCGGCGAATGAGCAGTTCTTC.

This clone was found once. This chain uses TRBV19 with TRBJ2-7, with D unresolved. This CDR3 spans 13 amino acids. Trimming cost V 3 bases and J 2 bases, with 8 bases left between them. Germline-derived CDR1 and CDR2 are LNHDA and SQIVND (reference sequence). The CDR3 region has the DNA TGTGCCAGTAGTATGGCTCTGACCTACGAGCAGTACTTC. It is translated as CASSMALTYEQYF.

This clone was seen a handful of times. The chain is built from TRBV2 and TRBJ2-1, with no clear D. CDR3 length equals 11 residues. Trimming stripped 6 bases from V and 4 bases from J, with 4 bases between. The V gene's germline CDR1 is SNHLY and CDR2 FYNNEI. The CDR3 DNA sequence: TGTGCCAGCAGGGAGTACAATGAGCAGTTCTTC. Translated: CASREYNEQFF.

The rearrangement uses TRBV3-1 (or the pseudogene TRBV3-2) and TRBJ1-2; TRBD1 might be the D (5 bases). V lost 2 bases, J lost 6 bases, and 13 bases lay in between. This CDR3 spans 14 amino acids. CDR1 LGHDT and CDR2 YNNKEL come from the germline V gene (reference sequence). The CDR3 DNA reads TGTGCCAGCAGCCAATCCGGGACTAGACATGGCTACACCTTC. This translates into CASSQSGTRHGYTF.

This clone showed up just once. The rearrangement links TRBV10-2 to TRBJ2-5; 9 bases align to TRBD1. Trimming cost V 6 bases and J 6 bases; bases outside gene matches: 5. Germline CDR1 WSHSY, CDR2 SAAADI. This CDR3 comprises 13 residues. The CDR3 DNA reads TGCGCCAGCAGACTGACAGGGGGAAAGACCCAGTACTTC. This codes for CASRLTGGKTQYF.